These 8 T cell receptor beta chains share one sample of origin, sequenced in a study of T cell responses to AZD1222 COVID-19 vaccine. Some clones are missing from TCRdb's copy, which holds only in-frame ones; the method was immunoSEQ multiplex PCR. Of 40,000 to 55,000 clones in the sample, roughly 89% are singletons; the top ten hold around 1.1%. Sequences were derived from peripheral blood, sampled 28 days after the second AZD1222 dose. The receptors derive from an adult who received the AZD1222 COVID-19 vaccine.

The rearrangement joins TRBV3-1 (or the pseudogene TRBV3-2) to TRBJ1-5; D gene ambiguous. This CDR3 has 17 amino acids. V was trimmed by 0 bases and J by 4 bases, leaving 16 bases between them. CDR1 is LGHDT, CDR2 YNNKEL, per germline (reference sequence). The CDR3 bases are TGTGCCAGCAGCCAAGAAGTAAGTACAGCTTATAATCAGCCCCAGCATTTT. This sequence encodes CASSQEVSTAYNQPQHF.

This chain uses TRBV19 with TRBJ2-2, with 11 bases matching TRBD2. The trim removed 6 bases at V and 6 bases at J, leaving 6 bases unmatched. The germline V gene has CDR1 LNHDA and CDR2 SQIVND (reference sequence). The CDR3 contains 15 residues. CDR3 residues: CASRTSGISSGELFF. The CDR3 DNA reads as TGTGCCAGTAGGACTAGCGGGATCTCTTCCGGGGAGCTGTTTTTT.

The chain recombines TRBV5-1 with TRBJ1-1, with D unresolved. The CDR3 contains 12 residues. Germline assignment: CDR1 SGHRS and CDR2 YFSETQ. With 4 bases removed from V and 11 bases from J, the gap between germline ends came to 15 bases. This chain's CDR3 is CASSQPQSGAFF. For the CDR3, the DNA is TGCGCCAGCAGCCAACCTCAATCCGGGGCTTTCTTT.

The chain joins TRBV10-3 to TRBJ2-1; 12 bases are a match to TRBD2. The CDR3 is 17 residues long. J gave up 4 bases and V 3 bases, and 7 bases lay outside the gene matches. The germline V gene has CDR1 ENHRY and CDR2 SYGVKD. Here the CDR3 DNA reads TGTGCCATCAGTGATCTAGCGGGAGGGTCGGGGTACAATGAGCAGTTCTTC. Its protein is CAISDLAGGSGYNEQFF.

The chain employs TRBV20-1 and TRBJ2-1; D is perhaps TRBD2 (6 bases). Germline V lookup: CDR1 DFQATT, CDR2 SNEGSKA (reference sequence). Trimming stripped 3 bases from V and 0 bases from J, with 12 bases between. This CDR3 is 15 amino acids long. CDR3 loop: CSASSGQSSYNEQFF. The CDR3 DNA sequence: TGCAGTGCTAGTAGCGGACAAAGCTCCTACAATGAGCAGTTCTTC.

This chain links TRBV19 with TRBJ2-1; D gene uncertain. The V end lost 7 bases, the J end lost 6 bases, and 10 bases lay between the germline ends. The CDR3 is 12 residues long. Germline V gives CDR1 LNHDA, CDR2 SQIVND (reference sequence). DNA of the CDR3: TGTGCCAGTAAGCCAGGATCCAATGAGCAGTTCTTC. This gives the protein CASKPGSNEQFF.

The chain uses TRBV3-1 (or the pseudogene TRBV3-2) and TRBJ1-1; TRBD1 matches at 7 bases. The CDR3 has 15 amino acids. The J segment lost 0 bases and the V segment lost 4 bases, leaving 5 bases of the junction unmatched. Germline V lookup: CDR1 LGHDT, CDR2 YNNKEL (reference sequence). CDR3 bases: TGTGCCAGCAGCCTACAGGGACAGATGAACACTGAAGCTTTCTTT. This translates into CASSLQGQMNTEAFF.

J is TRBJ1-1 and V is TRBV3-1 (or the pseudogene TRBV3-2); D perhaps matches TRBD1 (6 bases). There are 13 residues in the CDR3. Trimming took off 6 bases at V and 1 base at J, with 9 bases between the two ends. The germline V gene encodes CDR1 LGHDT and CDR2 YNNKEL (reference sequence). CDR3 protein: CASRTQGNTEAFF. The CDR3 DNA reads as TGTGCCAGCAGAACACAGGGGAACACTGAAGCTTTCTTT.